The entry below describes one T cell receptor (beta chain). Its target antigen remains unknown. Within one base of it there is no much larger clone, and no base qualities were kept. In total, approximately 690 healthy bone marrow donors made up the cohort. All cohort members were sampled while nominally healthy, although unrecorded immune exposures were likely present. The donor tested CMV seropositive and was one of the 289 seropositive cohort members. Every donor gave a peripheral blood sample, and the peripheral blood mononuclear cells from that sample were used for TCR beta sequencing. Genomic DNA was extracted from the blood cell samples with the Qiagen DNeasy Blood Extraction Kit. Library preparation used the immunoSEQ multiplex PCR assay. A mixture of 60 forward primers for TCR Vbeta segments and 13 reverse primers for TCR Jbeta segments was used in the multiplex PCR. A multiplex PCR assay on genomic DNA amplified the CDR3 region of rearranged TCR beta genes. The amplified TCR beta libraries were sequenced on the Illumina HiSeq System as 87-base-pair reads. Per the source publication's procedure: A later analysis tallied 75 million to 95 million unique TCR beta chains across the 700 or so repertoires, and about 10 million of those chains were shared by two or more donors. Raw reads were error-corrected and collapsed into unique sequences with a nearest-neighbor algorithm that merged closely related sequences to remove PCR and sequencing errors. CDR3 sequences were aligned to IMGT reference sequences to assign V, D and J gene segments. For a sequence to be retained, a match of at least six nucleotides to both a V gene segment and a J gene segment was required. Rearrangements were classified as productive when the CDR3 lacked stop codons and remained in frame with V and J, and all other rearrangements were classified as non-productive. CDR3 was defined by IMGT convention, running from the second conserved V-encoded cysteine to the conserved J-encoded phenylalanine. The earlier analysis of around 640 of the donors excluded sequences that lacked an unambiguous match to a single V gene segment. An earlier analysis of over 450 of the donors classified V segments as functional when productive rearrangements were above 56.7% and as segregating when the standard deviation between donors was above 5%. To diagnose cytomegalovirus status from the catalog of TCR beta chain sequences, a statistical classification framework was built. V and J gene assignment, in a later analysis, came from comparing TCR nucleotide sequences with IMGT/GENE-DB human TR gene sequences. A later analysis assigned CDR3 sequences and most-parsimonious VDJ recombination scenarios with the TCRdist pipeline. A later analysis defined each TCR beta chain by its CDR3 amino acid sequence plus V-gene family, and excluded reads lacking a unique V-gene family. In a later analysis, 450 to 600 highly shared, low-generation-probability nucleotide sequences were removed to address suspected cross-contamination and a sequencing artifact. A later analysis calculated a clonal expansion index for each public chain from normalized within-repertoire ranks of inferred template counts. Generation probabilities in a later analysis came from a VDJ recombination model fitted to out-of-frame rearrangements, and those results were checked against IGoR. A later analysis scored TCR-TCR, TCR-HLA and TCR-CMV co-occurrence with hypergeometric tests, applying a repertoire-size bias correction to TCR pairs. False discovery rates were estimated in a later analysis by permuting HLA or CMV assignments 20 times. In a later analysis, co-occurring TCRs were grouped with DBSCAN, and TCRdist sequence similarity was added when clustering was performed within HLA-allele-positive subsets. Repertoires with fewer than 30,000 or more than 120,000 public chains were left out of co-occurrence clustering, as were about 5 repertoires with anomalous nucleotide sharing. TCRdb's version of the immuneACCESS table is confined to in-frame rearrangements and falls short of the full clone set. An unresolved V gene accounts for under half of the shortfall where checked; the remainder is of unknown origin. The DNA was the basis for D and trimming; V, J and clone size are from that table. Present in this sample are over 100,000 clones, roughly 80% of which were seen just once. The leading ten clones occupy 3.3% of the sample.

This sample was taken from a study of cytomegalovirus exposure and HLA in healthy donors (dated 2017 in TCRdb). In the study overall: An earlier analysis of around 600 of the donors reported about 290 Gb of sequence data and approximately 110 million unique TCR beta sequences from roughly 180 million T cells. Rather than using new phenotypic data, the later analysis identified candidate immune exposures from TCR beta sequences and from how often those sequences occurred across donors. To predict cytomegalovirus infection status, the study brought together high-throughput TCR immunosequencing, statistical association of individual TCRs with disease status, and machine learning. Donor age, sex, ethnicity and CMV serostatus were compiled alongside the repertoire data. A separate validation cohort of more than 100 different subjects was used in addition to the 666-subject first cohort. Both class I and class II loci were covered by HLA typing, at four-digit resolution. To decide whether each TCR beta V gene segment behaved as functional or pseudogenic, an earlier analysis of 587 of the donors relied on high-throughput TCR beta sequencing. The number of donors typed differed by locus, with roughly 620-630 for A, B, C, DRB1 and DQB1, around 560 for DQA1, some 570 for DPA1, and around 450 for DPB1. Among about 400 genotyped donors of the cohort, an average of about 240,000 unique TCR beta nucleotide sequences was sequenced per donor, of which about 18% were non-productive. Every discovery cohort repertoire had been produced on one sequencing platform. A later analysis re-examined previously published TCR beta repertoires from 610 or so donors and added high-resolution HLA genotyping to investigate patterns of TCR occurrence. The study aimed to test whether cataloging public T cell receptors could reveal signatures of past pathogen exposure. An early release covering roughly 580 HLA-typed donors comprised 250 to 350 gigabases of sequencing data and about 90 million unique TCR sequences. Genome-wide SNP genotypes for about three fifths of the roughly 700 donors were used in a later genetic analysis, which treated that subset as a discovery cohort. The study used immunosequencing to profile the T cell repertoires of around 600 subjects and linked those repertoires to cytomegalovirus serostatus. Because of strong linkage in the cohort, roughly five DR-DQ haplotypes were treated as single units for association and clustering. Of the 300 to 500 genotyped donors, 65% to 90% were placed in the genetic ancestry cluster associated with self-reported Caucasian donors.

What the work shows at the level of the full study, not this receptor alone: Three of the identified cytomegalovirus-associated TCR beta chains were confirmed in vitro to be specific for cytomegalovirus antigens. The authors suggested that the approach could potentially be extended to other disease states and immunological phenotypes. A further reported finding was that TCR beta sequences accurately predicted the HLA-A and HLA-B alleles for most subjects in the first cohort. In a later analysis, TCR association rates were found to vary across HLA loci, with the most associated TCRs seen for DRB1 alleles and the fewest for HLA-C alleles. Cytomegalovirus status was reported to be diagnosed by the classifier with high specificity and sensitivity in both the original and validation cohorts. Compared with equally common non-associated chains, HLA-associated TCR beta chains in a later analysis were more clonally expanded and had lower generation probabilities. Specific HLA alleles were associated with over 15,000 TCR beta sequences at a false discovery rate of 0.05 in a later analysis. A cluster of highly shared sequence variants was judged likely to represent a technical artifact of the sequencing pipeline. Compared with the approximately 600-donor mean, donors in an Asian-associated ancestry cluster had fewer N-insertions in productive TCRs, according to a later genetic analysis. Because some donors lacked HLA typing at each locus, the association tests relied only on the typed subset. In a later genetic analysis, a missense DCLRE1C variant was associated with V-gene and J-gene trimming of TCR beta chains, and the association was replicated in an independent cohort. According to a later analysis, most CMV-associated TCR beta chains appeared to be HLA-restricted, and the HLA associations seemed to be driven largely by CMV exposure. According to a later analysis, parvovirus B19, influenza, CMV and Epstein-Barr virus appeared linked to several top co-occurrence clusters. Most TCR sequences were seen in very few donors, while some public TCRs were found in many individuals. Immune exposure information for the cohort was limited to CMV serostatus. The study listed approximately 150 TCR beta chains as associated with cytomegalovirus. Sequencing depth was assumed to be roughly uniform across donors in the presence/absence analyses, though that assumption may not hold. Because counts were too low, seventeen rarely observed V segments, including chromosome 9 orphons, were left out of the earlier analysis of 587 of the donors. When HLA alleles, especially DR and DQ, strongly co-occurred, TCR associations were difficult to assign to individual alleles. Only TCR beta chains were sequenced in this cohort, and the absence of alpha or paired-chain data limited detectable features. Correlated functional status among segregating V segments might reflect linkage disequilibrium, but an unknown experimental factor could not be ruled out. In an earlier analysis of 587 of the donors, most TCR beta V segments were observed in productive rearrangements about 90% or about 30% of the time, broadly matching IMGT annotations.

The sample consisted of PBMCs. The TCR was taken from a woman aged 25-40 years in good health and CMV-seropositive.

The bases read TGTGCCAGCAGTCTACTAGATCTAGGGGGCACCTATGGCTACACCTTC. Translation gives CASSLLDLGGTYGYTF. The rearranged segments are TRBV28 and TRBJ1-2; TRBD1 aligns with 7 central bases. CDR1 is given as MDHEN and CDR2 as SYDVKM, both from the germline V gene. Relative to germline, V is missing 5 bases and J is missing 4 bases, with 13 bases of the junction outside any gene match. Spanning cysteine to phenylalanine, the CDR3 consists of 16 amino acids. The retained sequence is limited to the CDR3, 48 bases, with the frame set at the first base.